This T cell receptor (beta chain) was sequenced in a study of shared T cell receptors in the human thymus. Data came from immunoSEQ multiplex PCR; TCRdb stores just in-frame clones and leaves some out. The profile covers approximately 730,000 clones, with 80% to 90% appearing a single time and 0.0095% to 0.013% taken by the ten largest. This CDR3 is built from 20 residues. V was trimmed by 4 bases and J by 4 bases, leaving 34 bases between them. Germline CDR1 and CDR2: SQVTM and ANQGSEA. The data were also submitted as part of a second study, on human thymus T cells. That publication notes: Finnish infants who were healthy and having corrective surgery for congenital heart defects made up the donors. Resections obtained during corrective heart surgery supplied the thymus tissue. In unrelated individuals, thymic repertoires overlapped highly, according to related research.

Sequenced material: thymocytes. This chain connects TRBV29-1 to TRBJ1-2; D is perhaps TRBD1 (6 bases). This sequence was found in a girl less than two years old with a congenital heart defect. This CDR3 reads CSVVRTTYTGHGGGLYGYTF. The CDR3 DNA reads TGCAGCGTTGTCCGGACGACTTATACCGGGCACGGCGGGGGCCTCTATGGCTACACCTTC.